The T cell receptor beta chain described here comes from a study of T cell clonality in common variable immunodeficiency. Overall study results and limits: CVID subjects showed higher TCRbeta clonality than healthy controls. Repertoire-complication correlations in CVID were limited by patient heterogeneity.

This clone was detected ten times or more. Its antigen is unknown. The CDR3 extends 3 residues past the end of the read, so its final part is completed from the germline J gene. Equal genomic DNA amounts from CVID and control samples were sequenced. Clones were sequenced by immunoSEQ multiplex PCR, and TCRdb holds only the in-frame ones, with some missing. Listed here are roughly 70,000 clones without any singletons, the top ten holding around 1.7%. Germline V CDR1 and CDR2: LNHNV, YYDKDF (reference sequence). CDR3 length equals 19 residues. V lost 1 base to trimming and J lost 5 bases, with 25 bases between them.

This receptor was taken from a person between 18 and 70 years old in good health. The sequencing sample was made of peripheral blood mononuclear cells. The rearrangement links TRBV15 to TRBJ2-3; D is perhaps TRBD2 (6 bases). The CDR3: CATSRGPAGGGDVEDTQYF. CDR3 bases read: TGTGCCACCAGCAGAGGGCCGGCCGGCGGCGGGGACGTGGAAGATACG.